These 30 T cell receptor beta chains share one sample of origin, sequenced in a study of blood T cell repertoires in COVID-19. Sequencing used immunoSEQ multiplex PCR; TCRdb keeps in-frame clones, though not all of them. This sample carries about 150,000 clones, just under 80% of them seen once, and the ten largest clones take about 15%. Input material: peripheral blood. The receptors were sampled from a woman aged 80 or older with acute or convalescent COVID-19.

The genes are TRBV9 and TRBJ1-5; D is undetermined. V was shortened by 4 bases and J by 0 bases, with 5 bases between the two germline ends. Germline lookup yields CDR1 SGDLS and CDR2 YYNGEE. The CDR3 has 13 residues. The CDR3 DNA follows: TGTGCCAGCAGCCGGTATAGCAATCAGCCCCAGCATTTT. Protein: CASSRYSNQPQHF.

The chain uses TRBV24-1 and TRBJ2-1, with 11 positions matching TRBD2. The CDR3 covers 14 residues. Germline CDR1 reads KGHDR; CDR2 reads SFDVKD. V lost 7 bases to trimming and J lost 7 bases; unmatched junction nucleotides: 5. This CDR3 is CATRTGTSGNEQFF. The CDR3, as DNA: TGTGCCACCAGGACAGGGACTAGCGGAAATGAGCAGTTCTTC.

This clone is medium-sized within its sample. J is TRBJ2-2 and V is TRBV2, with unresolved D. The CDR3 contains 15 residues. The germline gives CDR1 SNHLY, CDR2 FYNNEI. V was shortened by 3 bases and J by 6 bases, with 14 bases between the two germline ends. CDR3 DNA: TGTGCCAGCAGTGATGGTAGAGTAGCCCCCGGGGAGCTGTTTTTT. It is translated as CASSDGRVAPGELFF.

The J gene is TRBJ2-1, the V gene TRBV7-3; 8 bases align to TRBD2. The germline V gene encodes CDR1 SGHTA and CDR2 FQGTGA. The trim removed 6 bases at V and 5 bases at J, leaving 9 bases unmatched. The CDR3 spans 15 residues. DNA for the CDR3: TGTGCCAGCAGATTCCGAGGACTAGCCAACAATGAGCAGTTCTTC. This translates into CASRFRGLANNEQFF.

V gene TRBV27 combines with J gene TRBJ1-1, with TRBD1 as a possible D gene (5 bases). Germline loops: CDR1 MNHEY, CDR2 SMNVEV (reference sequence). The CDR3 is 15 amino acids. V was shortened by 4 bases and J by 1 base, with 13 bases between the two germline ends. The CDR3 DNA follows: TGTGCCAGCAGTTCCCGACAGATAAAGAACACTGAAGCTTTCTTT. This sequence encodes CASSSRQIKNTEAFF.

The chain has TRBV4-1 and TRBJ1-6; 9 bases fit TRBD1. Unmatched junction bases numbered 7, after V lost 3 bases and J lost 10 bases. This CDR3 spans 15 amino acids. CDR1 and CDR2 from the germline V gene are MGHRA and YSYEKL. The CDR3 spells CASSQYRGQESPLHF. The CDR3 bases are TGCGCCAGCAGCCAGTACAGGGGGCAGGAATCACCCCTCCACTTT.

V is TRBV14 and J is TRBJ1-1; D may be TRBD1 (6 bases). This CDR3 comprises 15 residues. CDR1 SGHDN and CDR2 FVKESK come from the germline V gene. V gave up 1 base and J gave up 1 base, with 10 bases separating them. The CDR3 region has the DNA TGTGCCAGCAGCCAAGGGGGACATAAGAACACTGAAGCTTTCTTT. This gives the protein CASSQGGHKNTEAFF. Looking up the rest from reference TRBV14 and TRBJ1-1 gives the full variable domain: EAGVTQFPSHSVIEKGQTVTLRCDPISGHDNLYWYRRVMGKEIKFLLHFVKESKQDESGMPNNRFLAERTGGTYSTLKVQPAELEDSGVYFCASSQGGHKNTEAFFGQGTRLTVV.

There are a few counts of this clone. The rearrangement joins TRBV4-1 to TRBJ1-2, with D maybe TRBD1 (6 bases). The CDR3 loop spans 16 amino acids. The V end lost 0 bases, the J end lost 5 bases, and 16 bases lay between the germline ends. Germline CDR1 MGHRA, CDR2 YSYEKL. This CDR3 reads CASSQDQPGDEYGYTF. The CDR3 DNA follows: TGCGCCAGCAGCCAAGATCAGCCAGGGGATGAGTATGGCTACACCTTC.

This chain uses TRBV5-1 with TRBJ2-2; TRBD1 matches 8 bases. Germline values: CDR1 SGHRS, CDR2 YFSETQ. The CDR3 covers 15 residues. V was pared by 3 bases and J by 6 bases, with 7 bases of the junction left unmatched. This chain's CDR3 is CASSSGTGGAGELFF. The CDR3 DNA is TGCGCCAGCAGCTCCGGGACAGGTGGGGCCGGGGAGCTGTTTTTT.

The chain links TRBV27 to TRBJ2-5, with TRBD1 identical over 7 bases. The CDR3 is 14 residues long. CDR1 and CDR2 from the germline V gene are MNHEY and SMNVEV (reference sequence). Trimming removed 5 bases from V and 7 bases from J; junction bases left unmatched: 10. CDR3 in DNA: TGTGCCAGCAGTGCGCTGGGACAGTTGGGGACCCAGTACTTC. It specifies CASSALGQLGTQYF.

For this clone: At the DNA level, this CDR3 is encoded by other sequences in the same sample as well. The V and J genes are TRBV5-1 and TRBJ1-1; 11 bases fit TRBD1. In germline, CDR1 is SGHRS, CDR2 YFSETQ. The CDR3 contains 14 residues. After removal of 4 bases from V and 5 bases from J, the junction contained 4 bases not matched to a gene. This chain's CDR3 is CASSPGTGGTEAFF. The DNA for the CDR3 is TGCGCCAGCAGCCCCGGGACAGGGGGAACTGAAGCTTTCTTT.

The CDR3 DNA reads as TGTGCCAGCAGTGGCCTACTGCTAGCGGGCGAGCAGTACTTC. Translated: CASSGLLLAGEQYF. The chain couples TRBV2 to TRBJ2-7; 8 nucleotides match TRBD2. The CDR3 consists of 14 residues. Germline CDR1 is SNHLY and CDR2 is FYNNEI. The V and J ends lost 4 bases and 6 bases, in that order; junction bases with no gene match: 8.

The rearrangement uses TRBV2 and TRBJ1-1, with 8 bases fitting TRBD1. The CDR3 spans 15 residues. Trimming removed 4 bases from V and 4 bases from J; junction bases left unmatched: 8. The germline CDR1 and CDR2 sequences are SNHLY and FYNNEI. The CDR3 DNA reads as TGTGCCAGCAGTGCGGACAGGGTTGGGAGCACTGAAGCTTTCTTT. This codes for CASSADRVGSTEAFF.

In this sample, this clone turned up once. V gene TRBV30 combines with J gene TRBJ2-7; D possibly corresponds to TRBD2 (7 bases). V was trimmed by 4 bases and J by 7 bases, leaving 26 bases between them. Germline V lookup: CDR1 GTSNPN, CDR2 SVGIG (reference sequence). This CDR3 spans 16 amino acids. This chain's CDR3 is CAWTKGGGSRRWEQYF. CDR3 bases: TGTGCCTGGACTAAGGGAGGGGGTAGCAGACGTTGGGAGCAGTACTTC.

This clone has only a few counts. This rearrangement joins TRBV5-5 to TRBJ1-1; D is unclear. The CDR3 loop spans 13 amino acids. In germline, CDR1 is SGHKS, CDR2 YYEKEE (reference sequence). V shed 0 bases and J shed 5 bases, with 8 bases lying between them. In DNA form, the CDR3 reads TGTGCCAGCAGCTTGGCCGCGCAAACTGAAGCTTTCTTT. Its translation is CASSLAAQTEAFF.

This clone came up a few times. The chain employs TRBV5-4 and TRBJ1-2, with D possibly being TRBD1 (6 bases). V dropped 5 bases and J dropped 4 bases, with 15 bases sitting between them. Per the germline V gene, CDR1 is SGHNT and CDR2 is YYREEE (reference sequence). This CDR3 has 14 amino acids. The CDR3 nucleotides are TGTGCCAGCAGGCGCCGACAGGACGGCTATGGCTACACCTTC. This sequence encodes CASRRRQDGYGYTF.

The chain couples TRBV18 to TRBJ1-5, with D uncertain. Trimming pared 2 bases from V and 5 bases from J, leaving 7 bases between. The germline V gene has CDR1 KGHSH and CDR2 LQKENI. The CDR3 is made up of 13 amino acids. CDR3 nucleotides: TGTGCCAGCTCACCAGGGAGCTATCAGCCCCAGCATTTT. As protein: CASSPGSYQPQHF.

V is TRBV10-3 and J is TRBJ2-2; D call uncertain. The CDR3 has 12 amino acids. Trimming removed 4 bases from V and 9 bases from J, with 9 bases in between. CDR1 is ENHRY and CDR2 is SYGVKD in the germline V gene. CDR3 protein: CAISVTGRELFF. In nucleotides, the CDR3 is TGTGCCATCAGTGTGACTGGCCGGGAGCTGTTTTTT.

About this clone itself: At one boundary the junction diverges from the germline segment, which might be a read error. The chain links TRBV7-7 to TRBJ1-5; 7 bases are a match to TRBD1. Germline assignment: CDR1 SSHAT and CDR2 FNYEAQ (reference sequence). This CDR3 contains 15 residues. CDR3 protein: CASSLQPGQNQPQHF. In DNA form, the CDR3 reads TGTGCTAGCAGCTTACAACCGGGACAGAATCAGCCCCAGCATTTT.

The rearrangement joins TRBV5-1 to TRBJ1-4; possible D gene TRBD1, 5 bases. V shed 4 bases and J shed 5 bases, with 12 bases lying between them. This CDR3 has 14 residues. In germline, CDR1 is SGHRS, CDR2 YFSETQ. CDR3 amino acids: CASSADSRNEKLFF. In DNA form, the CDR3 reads TGCGCCAGCAGCGCCGACAGCCGGAATGAAAAACTGTTTTTT.

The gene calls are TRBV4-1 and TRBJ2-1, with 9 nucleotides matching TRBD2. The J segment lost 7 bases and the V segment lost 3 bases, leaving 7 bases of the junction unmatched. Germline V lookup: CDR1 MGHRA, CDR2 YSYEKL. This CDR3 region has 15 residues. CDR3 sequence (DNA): TGCGCCAGCAGCCAGTCGGGACTAGCATTGAATGAGCAGTTCTTC. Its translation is CASSQSGLALNEQFF.

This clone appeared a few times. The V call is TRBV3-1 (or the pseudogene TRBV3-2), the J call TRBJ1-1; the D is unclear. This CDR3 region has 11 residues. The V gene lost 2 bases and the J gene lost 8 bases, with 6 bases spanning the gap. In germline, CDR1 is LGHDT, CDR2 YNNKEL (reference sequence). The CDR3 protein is CASSQLTEAFF. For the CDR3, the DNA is TGTGCCAGCAGCCAATTGACAGAAGCTTTCTTT.

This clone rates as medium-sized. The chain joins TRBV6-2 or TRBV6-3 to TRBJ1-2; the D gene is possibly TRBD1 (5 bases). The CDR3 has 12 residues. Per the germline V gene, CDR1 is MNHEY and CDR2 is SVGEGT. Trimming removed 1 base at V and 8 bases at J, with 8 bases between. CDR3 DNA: TGTGCCAGCAGTTACTGGGGCCCGGGCTACACCTTC. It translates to CASSYWGPGYTF.

Here the CDR3 reads CASTVETGPYEQYF. CDR3 sequence (DNA): TGTGCCAGCACTGTAGAGACAGGGCCCTACGAGCAGTACTTC. The rearrangement links TRBV7-2 to TRBJ2-7, with 7 bases lining up with TRBD1. CDR3 length: 14 residues. CDR1 is SGHTA, CDR2 FQGNSA, per germline. Losses at the gene ends were 7 bases for V and 2 bases for J; bases not matched to a gene: 8.

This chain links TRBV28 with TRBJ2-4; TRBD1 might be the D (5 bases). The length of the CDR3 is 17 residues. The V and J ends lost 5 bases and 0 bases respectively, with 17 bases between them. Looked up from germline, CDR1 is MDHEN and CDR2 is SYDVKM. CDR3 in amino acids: CASSPLPGMGAKNIQYF. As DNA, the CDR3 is TGTGCCAGCAGTCCCCTTCCAGGGATGGGAGCCAAAAACATTCAGTACTTC.

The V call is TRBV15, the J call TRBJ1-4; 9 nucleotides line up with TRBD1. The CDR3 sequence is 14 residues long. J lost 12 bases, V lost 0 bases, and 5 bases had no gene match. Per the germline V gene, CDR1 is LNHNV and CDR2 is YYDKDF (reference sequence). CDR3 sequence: CATSRDRGQGELFF. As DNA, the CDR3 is TGTGCCACCAGCAGAGATAGGGGACAGGGAGAACTGTTTTTT. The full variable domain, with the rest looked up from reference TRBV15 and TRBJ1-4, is DAMVIQNPRYQVTQFGKPVTLSCSQTLNHNVMYWYQQKSSQAPKLLFHYYDKDFNNEADTPDNFQSRRPNTSFCFLDIRSPGLGDTAMYLCATSRDRGQGELFFGSGTQLSVL.

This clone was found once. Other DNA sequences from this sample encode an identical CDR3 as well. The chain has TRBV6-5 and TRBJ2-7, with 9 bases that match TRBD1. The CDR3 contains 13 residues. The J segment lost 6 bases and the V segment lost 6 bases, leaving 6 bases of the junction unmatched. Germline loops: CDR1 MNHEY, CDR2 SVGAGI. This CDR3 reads CASRRDRDGEQYF. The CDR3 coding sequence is TGTGCCAGCAGACGGGACAGGGATGGCGAGCAGTACTTC.

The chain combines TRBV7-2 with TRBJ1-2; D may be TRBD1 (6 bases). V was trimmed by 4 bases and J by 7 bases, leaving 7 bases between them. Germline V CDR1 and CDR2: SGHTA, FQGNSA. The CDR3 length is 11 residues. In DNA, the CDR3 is TGTGCCAGCAGCTCCAGGGGTGGCTACACCTTC. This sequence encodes CASSSRGGYTF.

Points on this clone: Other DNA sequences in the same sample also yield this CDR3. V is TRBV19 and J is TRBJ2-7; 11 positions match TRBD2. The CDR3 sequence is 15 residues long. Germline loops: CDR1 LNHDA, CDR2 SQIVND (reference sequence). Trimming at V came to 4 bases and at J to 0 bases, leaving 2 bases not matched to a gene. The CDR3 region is CASSTLAGGSYEQYF. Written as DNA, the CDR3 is TGTGCCAGTAGTACCCTAGCGGGGGGCTCCTACGAGCAGTACTTC.

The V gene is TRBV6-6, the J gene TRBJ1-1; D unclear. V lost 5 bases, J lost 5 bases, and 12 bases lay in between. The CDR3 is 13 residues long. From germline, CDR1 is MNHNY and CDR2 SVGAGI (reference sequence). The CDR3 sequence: CASSTPGATEAFF. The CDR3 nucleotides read TGTGCCAGCAGTACCCCGGGAGCAACTGAAGCTTTCTTT.